The 22 T cell receptor beta chains below all came from one sample that was sequenced in a study of cytomegalovirus exposure and HLA in healthy donors. PCR employed 60 Vbeta and 13 Jbeta primers. Data came from immunoSEQ multiplex PCR; TCRdb stores just in-frame clones and leaves some out. The data contain about 220,000 clones, about 79% of them singletons. Sequenced material: PBMCs. These receptors all stem from a male donor in good health and CMV-seronegative.

This clone was seen only a few times. The chain is built from TRBV7-2 and TRBJ1-1, with D possibly matching TRBD1 (5 bases). Per germline, CDR1 SGHTA and CDR2 FQGNSA. The CDR3 is 13 amino acids. Trimming left V 5 bases short and J 6 bases short, with 13 bases between. The CDR3: CASSLPSTAEAFF. The CDR3 bases are TGTGCCAGCAGCCTTCCCTCGACAGCTGAAGCTTTCTTT. Complete variable domain (other parts from reference TRBV7-2 and TRBJ1-1): GAGVSQSPSNKVTEKGKDVELRCDPISGHTALYWYRQSLGQGLEFLIYFQGNSAPDKSGLPSDRFSAERTGGSVSTLTIQRTQQEDSAVYLCASSLPSTAEAFFGQGTRLTVV.

CDR3 sequence: CASSFRQETYEQYF. The CDR3 bases are TGCGCCAGCAGCTTTCGACAGGAAACCTACGAGCAGTACTTC. This chain joins TRBV5-1 and TRBJ2-7, with D possibly being TRBD1 (6 bases). There are 14 residues in the CDR3. CDR1 is SGHRS, CDR2 YFSETQ, per germline. V lost 2 bases, J lost 2 bases, and 11 bases lay in between.

DNA for the CDR3: TGCGCCAGCAGCTTGGTGGGGGGAGGAACAGTTAACTATGGCTACACCTTC. This gives the protein CASSLVGGGTVNYGYTF. This chain connects TRBV5-1 to TRBJ1-2; perhaps TRBD1 as D (5 bases). Looked up from germline, CDR1 is SGHRS and CDR2 is YFSETQ. V gave up 0 bases and J gave up 1 base, with 16 bases separating them. The CDR3 spans 17 residues.

V is TRBV6-5 and J is TRBJ1-6; D gene uncertain. The CDR3 spans 15 residues. CDR1 and CDR2 from the germline V gene are MNHEY and SVGAGI. Trimming took off 6 bases at V and 7 bases at J, with 16 bases between the two ends. The CDR3 DNA follows: TGTGCCAGCAGCCTTGTGCTGGCCTCCAATTCACCCCTCCACTTT. Its translation: CASSLVLASNSPLHF.

V gene TRBV6-5 combines with J gene TRBJ2-7, with 9 bases identical to TRBD1. There are 15 residues in the CDR3. Germline CDR1 reads MNHEY; CDR2 reads SVGAGI. Losses at the gene ends were 0 bases for V and 5 bases for J; bases not matched to a gene: 5. The CDR3 nucleotides read TGTGCCAGCAGTTACTCGGGACAGGGTTCCCACGAGCAGTACTTC. Its translation: CASSYSGQGSHEQYF.

This chain uses TRBV9 with TRBJ1-4; D unclear. Between the trimmed V and J ends, which lost 7 bases and 8 bases, there was a span of 12 bases. Germline lookup yields CDR1 SGDLS and CDR2 YYNGEE. The CDR3 has 12 amino acids. The CDR3 nucleotides are TGTGCCAGCGGTCCCCCGGGGGAAAAACTGTTTTTT. This codes for CASGPPGEKLFF.

The rearrangement links TRBV5-1 to TRBJ1-2; 9 positions match TRBD1. Germline CDR1 SGHRS, CDR2 YFSETQ. J gave up 0 bases and V 3 bases, and 3 bases lay outside the gene matches. The CDR3 contains 15 residues. CDR3 loop: CASSWGQGPNYGYTF. For the CDR3, the DNA is TGCGCCAGCAGCTGGGGACAGGGCCCTAACTATGGCTACACCTTC. Filled out from reference TRBV5-1 and TRBJ1-2, the complete variable domain reads KAGVTQTPRYLIKTRGQQVTLSCSPISGHRSVSWYQQTPGQGLQFLFEYFSETQRNKGNFPGRFSGRQFSNSRSEMNVSTLELGDSALYLCASSWGQGPNYGYTFGSGTRLTVV.

The chain links TRBV5-1 to TRBJ2-2, with a possible D match to TRBD2 (6 bases). CDR1 SGHRS and CDR2 YFSETQ come from the germline V gene. V lost 3 bases and J lost 6, with 6 bases in between. This CDR3 is built from 12 residues. As DNA, the CDR3 is TGCGCCAGCAGCTGGGGGGCCGGGGAGCTGTTTTTT. Its protein is CASSWGAGELFF.

This chain connects TRBV4-3 to TRBJ2-1; 12 nucleotides agree with TRBD2. Germline V CDR1 and CDR2: LGHNA, YSLEER. V was pared by 0 bases and J by 8 bases, with 5 bases of the junction left unmatched. The CDR3 totals 16 residues. CDR3 in amino acids: CASSQEGLAGLDEQFF. As DNA, the CDR3 is TGCGCCAGCAGCCAAGAGGGACTAGCGGGTCTGGATGAGCAGTTCTTC.

The chain recombines TRBV7-3 with TRBJ2-3; TRBD1 aligns across 9 bases. The CDR3 consists of 12 residues. V dropped 2 bases and J dropped 14; count of bases not matched to a gene: 5. From germline, CDR1 is SGHTA and CDR2 FQGTGA. CDR3 loop: CASSLLGTGMYF. The CDR3 DNA is TGTGCCAGCAGCTTATTGGGGACAGGGATGTATTTT. The full variable domain, its missing parts supplied by reference TRBV7-3 and TRBJ2-3, is GAGVSQTPSNKVTEKGKYVELRCDPISGHTALYWYRQSLGQGPEFLIYFQGTGAADDSGLPNDRFFAVRPEGSVSTLKIQRTERGDSAVYLCASSLLGTGMYFGPGTRLTVL.

The gene calls are TRBV30 and TRBJ2-1, with a weak D call TRBD2 (7 bases). In germline, CDR1 is GTSNPN, CDR2 SVGIG (reference sequence). CDR3 length: 14 residues. The V end lost 0 bases, the J end lost 6 bases, and 12 bases lay between the germline ends. CDR3: CAWSVRGGPNEQFF. In nucleotides, the CDR3 is TGTGCCTGGAGTGTGAGGGGGGGGCCCAATGAGCAGTTCTTC. The entire variable domain, with the rest obtained from reference TRBV30 and TRBJ2-1, is as follows: SQTIHQWPATLVQPVGSPLSLECTVEGTSNPNLYWYRQAAGRGLQLLFYSVGIGQISSEVPQNLSASRPQDRQFILSSKKLLLSDSGFYLCAWSVRGGPNEQFFGPGTRLTVL.

The rearrangement uses TRBV5-4 and TRBJ1-6; no clear D. The V end lost 2 bases, the J end lost 0 bases, and 6 bases lay between the germline ends. Germline loops: CDR1 SGHNT, CDR2 YYREEE (reference sequence). CDR3 length: 15 residues. The CDR3 DNA reads as TGTGCCAGCAGCTTCGGTAGCTCCTATAATTCACCCCTCCACTTT. Translating it yields CASSFGSSYNSPLHF. Together with reference TRBV5-4 and TRBJ1-6, the CDR3 gives the full variable domain: ETGVTQSPTHLIKTRGQQVTLRCSSQSGHNTVSWYQQALGQGPQFIFQYYREEENGRGNFPPRFSGLQFPNYSSELNVNALELDDSALYLCASSFGSSYNSPLHFGNGTRLTVT.

CDR3 bases: TGCGCCAGCAGCTTGGCAGGGGGCGACTATGGCTACACCTTC. Amino acids: CASSLAGGDYGYTF. This chain joins TRBV5-1 and TRBJ1-2; 8 nucleotides agree with TRBD1. The V segment lost 0 bases and the J segment 3 bases; nucleotides outside the gene matches: 1. Germline V gene data show CDR1 as SGHRS and CDR2 as YFSETQ. CDR3 length: 14 residues.

CDR3 loop: CASSAPGLASEQYF. The DNA of the CDR3 is TGTGCCAGCAGCGCCCCGGGACTAGCCTCCGAGCAGTACTTC. This chain joins TRBV9 and TRBJ2-7; 9 bases line up with TRBD2. There are 14 residues in the CDR3. V lost 3 bases and J lost 6; bases outside the gene matches: 7. Germline V lookup: CDR1 SGDLS, CDR2 YYNGEE.

This rearrangement joins TRBV28 to TRBJ1-1, with D perhaps matching TRBD1 (6 bases). This CDR3 is 14 amino acids long. V was trimmed by 5 bases and J by 2 bases, leaving 12 bases between them. CDR1 is MDHEN, CDR2 SYDVKM, per germline. CDR3 DNA sequence: TGTGCCAGCAGTCTAGACAGGTTCAACACTGAAGCTTTCTTT. Translation: CASSLDRFNTEAFF.

The chain uses TRBV27 and TRBJ2-7, with 12 bases aligning to TRBD2. CDR3 length: 19 residues. Germline lookup yields CDR1 MNHEY and CDR2 SMNVEV (reference sequence). V lost 0 bases to trimming and J lost 4 bases; unmatched junction nucleotides: 13. In nucleotides, the CDR3 is TGTGCCAGCAGTTTATCGTACCGGTCCGGGACTAGCGGGTCTTACGAGCAGTACTTC. Translating it yields CASSLSYRSGTSGSYEQYF.

This clone was observed a single time. This chain joins TRBV7-3 and TRBJ2-2; 9 nucleotides match TRBD1. Looked up from germline, CDR1 is SGHTA and CDR2 is FQGTGA. The CDR3 extends over 14 amino acids. With 6 bases clipped from V and 7 bases from J, the junction kept 6 bases outside the gene matches. CDR3 sequence: CASSPTGGHGELFF. CDR3 nucleotides: TGTGCCAGCAGTCCCACAGGGGGCCACGGGGAGCTGTTTTTT.

This clone was seen more than once but under ten times. The gene calls are TRBV7-8 and TRBJ1-5; TRBD1 matches 7 bases. Germline V gives CDR1 SGHVS, CDR2 FQNEAQ. V shed 4 bases, J shed 6 bases, and the junction held 9 bases outside the gene matches. This CDR3 contains 15 residues. Here the CDR3 reads CASSSRQGTGQPQHF. The CDR3, as DNA: TGTGCCAGCAGCTCCCGACAGGGCACCGGTCAGCCCCAGCATTTT.

The chain recombines TRBV13 with TRBJ2-7; 7 bases map to TRBD1. After removal of 2 bases from V and 3 bases from J, the junction contained 4 bases not matched to a gene. The V gene's germline CDR1 is PRHDT and CDR2 FYEKMQ (reference sequence). The CDR3 has 14 amino acids. The CDR3 spells CASSLRAGGYEQYF. The CDR3 DNA reads as TGTGCCAGCAGCTTACGAGCAGGGGGCTACGAGCAGTACTTC.

V gene TRBV18 combines with J gene TRBJ2-3; maybe TRBD2 (6 bases). Trimming stripped 3 bases from V and 4 bases from J, with 17 bases between. CDR1 KGHSH and CDR2 LQKENI come from the germline V gene. The CDR3 is 16 amino acids. DNA for the CDR3: TGTGCCAGCTCACCGGGGACTCCGGCGGTGTCAGATACGCAGTATTTT. Translation gives CASSPGTPAVSDTQYF.

This chain joins TRBV30 and TRBJ2-5; 10 bases align to TRBD2. The J segment lost 2 bases and the V segment lost 4 bases, leaving 16 bases of the junction unmatched. Germline V CDR1 and CDR2: GTSNPN, SVGIG (reference sequence). CDR3 length equals 18 residues. This CDR3 is CAWTYAFLSGRTQETQYF. CDR3 coding DNA: TGTGCCTGGACCTACGCTTTTCTTAGCGGGAGGACTCAAGAGACCCAGTACTTC.

The rearrangement uses TRBV2 and TRBJ1-5; D is uncertain. This CDR3 comprises 15 residues. Trimming took 6 bases from V and 0 from J, leaving 12 bases between them. Germline CDR1 SNHLY, CDR2 FYNNEI. CDR3 region: CASSPEHYSNQPQHF. The DNA for the CDR3 is TGTGCCAGCAGCCCGGAGCATTATAGCAATCAGCCCCAGCATTTT.